These 32 T cell receptor beta chains were sequenced from one sample in a study of CD8 T cells in ankylosing spondylitis. Findings and caveats of the study: Blood from ankylosing spondylitis patients appeared to carry a characteristic roughly eight-variant TCR beta motif.

These receptors lack a known antigen. TCRdb passed the 5' RACE reads through MiXCR, listing each CDR3 protein once. The sample contains 500,000 to 550,000 distinct CDR3 sequences, 12% of which appear only once. Sequencing was done on a sample of blood, either unsorted or a sorted T cell fraction (not recorded which). These receptors were collected from a male donor with ankylosing spondylitis.

This clonotype came up a few times. Its ends do not fully match the called genes, so a read error is possible. This chain uses TRBV20-1 with TRBJ2-4; tentatively, D is TRBD2 (6 bases). The CDR3 is 13 amino acids. Germline loops: CDR1 DFQATT, CDR2 SNEGSKA (reference sequence). The CDR3 bases are TGCAGTGCTAGAGGCGGCTCGGGGAGGACCGAGAACTTC. Translated: CSARGGSGRTENF.

In its sample, this clonotype was seen many times. The chain combines TRBV12-3 or TRBV12-4 with TRBJ2-1; 9 bases line up with TRBD2. V was clipped by 5 bases and J by 8 bases; unmatched bases: 10. This CDR3 spans 15 amino acids. The CDR3 is CASSTGTSFYDEQFF. The DNA of the CDR3 is TGTGCCAGCAGTACCGGGACTAGCTTTTACGATGAGCAGTTCTTC.

The V gene is TRBV20-1, the J gene TRBJ2-1; 7 positions match TRBD2. Germline-derived CDR1 and CDR2 are DFQATT and SNEGSKA (reference sequence). The CDR3 length is 14 residues. V lost 6 bases, J lost 9 bases, and 14 bases stayed unmatched. This chain's CDR3 is CSAGGASGLGEQFF. Written as DNA, the CDR3 is TGCAGTGCAGGCGGAGCTAGCGGCCTCGGTGAGCAGTTCTTC.

The CDR3 spells CASSPRTGGSFGYGYTF. The CDR3 DNA reads as TGTGCCAGTAGTCCTCGGACAGGGGGCAGTTTTGGCTATGGCTACACCTTC. This chain connects TRBV19 to TRBJ1-2; 11 positions match TRBD1. With V trimmed by 5 bases and J by 4 bases, 12 bases remained unmatched. The V gene's germline CDR1 is LNHDA and CDR2 SQIVND (reference sequence). CDR3 size: 17 residues.

This clonotype appeared many times. V is TRBV7-2 and J is TRBJ2-2; D remains ambiguous. CDR3 length equals 12 residues. Trimming removed 1 base at V and 8 bases at J, with 5 bases between. Germline V lookup: CDR1 SGHTA, CDR2 FQGNSA. The CDR3 DNA sequence: TGTGCCAGCAGCTTAGTCGGGGGGGAGCTGTTTTTT. Encoded protein: CASSLVGGELFF.

This clonotype came up a few times. The chain recombines TRBV15 with TRBJ2-7; possible D gene TRBD1, 5 bases. V dropped 2 bases and J dropped 1 base, with 9 bases sitting between them. This CDR3 has 14 amino acids. Germline values: CDR1 LNHNV, CDR2 YYDKDF (reference sequence). Written as DNA, the CDR3 is TGTGCCACCAGCAGAAACCAGGGATCCTACGAGCAGTACGTC. Translated: CATSRNQGSYEQYV.

This clonotype turned up a few times. The chain uses TRBV20-1 and TRBJ2-1; D is possibly TRBD2 (5 bases). Germline V CDR1 and CDR2: DFQATT, SNEGSKA (reference sequence). V was shortened by 0 bases and J by 4 bases, with 19 bases between the two germline ends. The CDR3 covers 17 residues. CDR3 in amino acids: CSARDLADVALYNEQFF. The CDR3 DNA sequence: TGCAGTGCTAGAGATCTTGCTGACGTAGCGCTGTACAATGAGCAGTTCTTC.

At least ten counts were recorded for this clonotype. This chain links TRBV20-1 with TRBJ1-2; TRBD1 agrees at 8 bases. Germline V gene sequence: CDR1 DFQATT, CDR2 SNEGSKA (reference sequence). This CDR3 spans 18 amino acids. J was trimmed by 8 bases and V by 2 bases; bases with no gene match: 22. DNA for the CDR3: TGCAGTGCTAGATCCCCCTGGACAGGGAGGACTGTAACCGGAGGCTACACCTTC. It translates to CSARSPWTGRTVTGGYTF.

In this sample, this clonotype turned up many times. CDR3 nucleotides: TGTGCCATCAGTGAGCAGGGGAGCTCCTACAATGAGCAGTTCTTC. This encodes CAISEQGSSYNEQFF. The V gene is TRBV10-3, the J gene TRBJ2-1; tentatively, D is TRBD1 (6 bases). The ends were cut back, 2 bases at V and 0 bases at J, with 8 bases in the middle. The CDR3 covers 15 residues. Germline V gene lookup returns CDR1 ENHRY and CDR2 SYGVKD.

The chain carries TRBV7-9 and TRBJ2-5; the match to TRBD1 covers 7 bases. The CDR3 has 17 amino acids. Germline CDR1 is SEHNR and CDR2 is FQNEAQ (reference sequence). After removal of 0 bases from V and 3 bases from J, the junction contained 10 bases not matched to a gene. The CDR3 DNA follows: TGTGCCAGCAGCTTAGCGGACGGGCAGGGGGAGAAAGAGACCCAGTACTTC. Protein: CASSLADGQGEKETQYF.

This chain connects TRBV5-1 to TRBJ2-7; D is possibly TRBD1 (5 bases). Trimming took 6 bases from V and 7 from J, leaving 17 bases between them. The CDR3 sequence is 13 residues long. Germline CDR1 and CDR2: SGHRS and YFSETQ. This chain's CDR3 is CASTVQGSGEQYF. The CDR3 nucleotides are TGCGCCAGCACCGTGCAGGGTTCAGGAGAGCAGTACTTC. Variable domain in full (rest from reference TRBV5-1 and TRBJ2-7): KAGVTQTPRYLIKTRGQQVTLSCSPISGHRSVSWYQQTPGQGLQFLFEYFSETQRNKGNFPGRFSGRQFSNSRSEMNVSTLELGDSALYLCASTVQGSGEQYFGPGTRLTVT.

This clonotype was seen more than once but under ten times. V gene TRBV24-1 combines with J gene TRBJ2-1, with 14 bases that match TRBD2. V shed 4 bases and J 4 bases; nucleotides not matched to a gene: 14. The CDR3 contains 20 residues. Per germline, CDR1 KGHDR and CDR2 SFDVKD. CDR3 residues: CATSDLQVGTSGSVYNEQFF. Here the CDR3 DNA reads TGTGCCACCAGTGACCTACAGGTAGGGACTAGCGGGAGCGTATACAATGAGCAGTTCTTC.

This clonotype was picked up one time. An end of the junction does not agree with germline; a read error may underlie this. The rearrangement uses TRBV5-1 and TRBJ2-1; 11 bases match TRBD2. Germline V CDR1 and CDR2: SGHRS, YFSETQ. This CDR3 is built from 15 residues. CDR3: CAGSVGTSGYNEQFF. The CDR3 nucleotides are TGCGCCGGCAGCGTAGGGACTAGCGGATACAATGAGCAGTTCTTC. Full variable domain (remainder filled in from reference TRBV5-1 and TRBJ2-1): KAGVTQTPRYLIKTRGQQVTLSCSPISGHRSVSWYQQTPGQGLQFLFEYFSETQRNKGNFPGRFSGRQFSNSRSEMNVSTLELGDSALYLCAGSVGTSGYNEQFFGPGTRLTVL.

This clonotype was detected only a few times. The chain joins TRBV28 to TRBJ2-7; 9 nucleotides align to TRBD1. Trimming took 6 bases from V and 9 from J; bases not matched to a gene: 9. Germline lookup yields CDR1 MDHEN and CDR2 SYDVKM. The length of the CDR3 is 13 residues. CDR3 sequence (DNA): TGTGCCAGCAGGTCACCGGGACAGGGAAGGCAGTACGTC. This translates into CASRSPGQGRQYV.

For the CDR3, the DNA is TGCGCCAGCAGCTTAGGCTCACTAGCGGGAAGTAGGGAGACCCAGTACTTC. Translation gives CASSLGSLAGSRETQYF. The V and J genes are TRBV5-1 and TRBJ2-5, with 10 positions matching TRBD2. Germline V gives CDR1 SGHRS, CDR2 YFSETQ. CDR3 length: 17 residues. V dropped 2 bases and J dropped 5; count of bases not matched to a gene: 12.

This chain connects TRBV11-2 to TRBJ1-5; possibly TRBD1 for D (5 bases). Germline V CDR1 and CDR2: SGHAT, FQNNGV. CDR3 length: 14 residues. Trimming pared 5 bases from V and 9 bases from J, leaving 17 bases between. The CDR3, as DNA: TGTGCCAGCAGCCGATCCGCCAGGGCCGGGCCCCAGCATTTT. Protein: CASSRSARAGPQHF.

V usage is TRBV5-6 and J usage is TRBJ2-1; 8 positions match TRBD2. CDR1 is SGHDT, CDR2 YYEEEE, per germline. J was trimmed by 8 bases and V by 0 bases; bases with no gene match: 1. There are 13 residues in the CDR3. CDR3 residues: CASSLGAGDEQFF. CDR3 DNA sequence: TGTGCCAGCAGCTTGGGAGCGGGAGATGAGCAGTTCTTC. Looking up the rest from reference TRBV5-6 and TRBJ2-1 gives the full variable domain: DAGVTQSPTHLIKTRGQQVTLRCSPKSGHDTVSWYQQALGQGPQFIFQYYEEEERQRGNFPDRFSGHQFPNYSSELNVNALLLGDSALYLCASSLGAGDEQFFGPGTRLTVL.

This chain links TRBV5-1 with TRBJ1-3; 9 bases match TRBD1. V lost 4 bases, J lost 2 bases, and 7 bases stayed unmatched. CDR1 SGHRS and CDR2 YFSETQ come from the germline V gene. This CDR3 contains 16 residues. CDR3 protein: CASSDPGQGTGNTIYF. DNA for the CDR3: TGCGCCAGCAGCGATCCGGGACAGGGTACTGGAAACACCATATATTTT.

Only a few counts were recorded for this clonotype. The genes are TRBV7-2 and TRBJ2-1, with TRBD1 matching over 9 bases. CDR3 length: 16 amino acids. CDR1 SGHTA and CDR2 FQGNSA come from the germline V gene. Trimming took 0 bases from V and 4 from J; bases not matched to a gene: 4. The DNA of the CDR3 is TGTGCCAGCAGCTTAGCGCAGACAGGGGGTTACAATGAGCAGTTCTTC. It yields the protein CASSLAQTGGYNEQFF.

This clonotype was counted only a few times. The rearrangement joins TRBV20-1 to TRBJ2-3, with TRBD2 identical over 8 bases. Germline loops: CDR1 DFQATT, CDR2 SNEGSKA (reference sequence). J gave up 2 bases and V 6 bases, and 16 bases lay outside the gene matches. The CDR3 runs to 17 residues. CDR3 sequence: CSAAAGSGTPHTDTQYF. In nucleotides, the CDR3 is TGCAGTGCCGCGGCGGGTAGCGGGACCCCCCACACAGATACGCAGTATTTT.

The chain uses TRBV27 and TRBJ2-7, with TRBD2 matching 10 bases. The CDR3 spans 14 residues. With V trimmed by 3 bases and J by 3 bases, 2 bases remained unmatched. Germline V gives CDR1 MNHEY, CDR2 SMNVEV (reference sequence). The CDR3 bases are TGTGCCAGCAGTTTGAGCGGGAGGGGCTACGAGCAGTACGTC. Encoded protein: CASSLSGRGYEQYV.

This clonotype turned up a few times. The chain carries TRBV20-1 and TRBJ1-6; 7 positions match TRBD1. The junction had 11 bases not matched to a gene; V was cut back by 5 bases and J by 10 bases. CDR1 DFQATT and CDR2 SNEGSKA come from the germline V gene (reference sequence). The CDR3 length is 14 residues. DNA of the CDR3: TGCAGTGCTCCTTACAGGGGTGGGGAATCACCCCTCCACTTT. It is translated as CSAPYRGGESPLHF.

The chain uses TRBV24-1 and TRBJ1-2; D is unresolved. Germline V lookup: CDR1 KGHDR, CDR2 SFDVKD. With 3 bases removed from V and 5 bases from J, the gap between germline ends came to 12 bases. CDR3 size: 14 residues. The CDR3 DNA reads TGTGCCACCAGTGATGCCCGATCGGGGTATGGCTACACCTTC. Its protein is CATSDARSGYGYTF.

The chain uses TRBV9 and TRBJ2-2; no clear D gene. The CDR3 length is 15 residues. V was shortened by 0 bases and J by 5 bases, with 11 bases between the two germline ends. From germline, CDR1 is SGDLS and CDR2 YYNGEE. The CDR3: CASSVEVARTGELFF. CDR3 bases: TGTGCCAGCAGCGTAGAGGTAGCTAGGACCGGGGAGCTGTTTTTT.

The genes are TRBV7-9 and TRBJ1-4; D gene uncertain. Germline V lookup: CDR1 SEHNR, CDR2 FQNEAQ (reference sequence). Trimming removed 10 bases at V and 2 bases at J, with 17 bases between. The CDR3 contains 15 residues. CDR3 DNA: TGTGCCACCCCGGGCCACCCTTCTACTAATGAAAAACTGTTTTTT. Protein: CATPGHPSTNEKLFF.

The genes are TRBV7-9 and TRBJ2-3; the D is unclear. The CDR3 runs 14 residues. CDR1 is SEHNR and CDR2 is FQNEAQ in the germline V gene (reference sequence). V was shortened by 4 bases and J by 4 bases, with 12 bases between the two germline ends. CDR3 residues: CASSYVRGADTQYF. The CDR3 DNA follows: TGTGCCAGCAGCTATGTCCGCGGCGCAGATACGCAGTATTTT.

This clonotype was counted only a few times. The rearrangement links TRBV7-8 to TRBJ2-6, with 8 bases aligning to TRBD1. The ends lost 7 bases at V and 2 bases at J; junction bases unmatched: 13. Germline assignment: CDR1 SGHVS and CDR2 FQNEAQ. This CDR3 has 18 amino acids. In nucleotides, the CDR3 is TGTGCCAGCACCAGGTACCCCCAGGGGGCGACTGGGGCCAACGTCCTGACTTTC. Protein: CASTRYPQGATGANVLTF.

In this sample, this clonotype turned up a few times. The chain joins TRBV20-1 to TRBJ2-6, with D tentatively TRBD1 (5 bases). CDR1 DFQATT and CDR2 SNEGSKA come from the germline V gene (reference sequence). Trimming left V 6 bases short and J 2 bases short, with 20 bases between. The CDR3 length is 17 residues. CDR3 in DNA: TGCAGTGCCCCAGTACCACTCAGGGTAGCTGGGGCCAACGTCCTGACTTTC. Encoded protein: CSAPVPLRVAGANVLTF.

The chain is built from TRBV6-1 and TRBJ2-5; 8 nucleotides align to TRBD1. Germline assignment: CDR1 MNHNS and CDR2 SASEGT. The CDR3 loop spans 16 amino acids. The V gene end was trimmed by 6 bases and the J gene end by 0 bases; junction bases not matched to a gene: 9. CDR3 in amino acids: CASSSGQAQDQETQYF. DNA for the CDR3: TGTGCCAGCAGCTCGGGACAGGCCCAAGACCAAGAGACCCAGTACTTC.

This clonotype was found a few times. The V call is TRBV20-1, the J call TRBJ1-5; no firm D call. V lost 6 bases, J lost 0 bases, and 12 bases lay in between. Germline V gives CDR1 DFQATT, CDR2 SNEGSKA (reference sequence). This CDR3 region has 14 residues. Written as DNA, the CDR3 is TGCAGTGCCAGGCGTACAGCTAGCAATCAGCCCCAGCATTTT. It yields the protein CSARRTASNQPQHF.

This clonotype was detected a few times. The gene calls are TRBV20-1 and TRBJ2-1, with D possibly TRBD1 on 5 matching bases. The CDR3 sequence is 16 residues long. The germline V gene has CDR1 DFQATT and CDR2 SNEGSKA (reference sequence). V lost 6 bases to trimming and J lost 0 bases, with 18 bases between them. CDR3 sequence (DNA): TGCAGTGCACAGGACACTCGGAGTGGCTCCTACAATGAGCAGTTCTTC. This encodes CSAQDTRSGSYNEQFF.

This clonotype was detected only a few times. CDR3 coding DNA: TGTGCCAGCCCTAGCGGATCCGCGAACACCGGGGAGCTGTTTTTT. Translated, it gives CASPSGSANTGELFF. The chain has TRBV7-2 and TRBJ2-2; the match to TRBD2 covers 7 bases. V shed 8 bases and J 0 bases; nucleotides not matched to a gene: 6. Germline V gene data show CDR1 as SGHTA and CDR2 as FQGNSA. CDR3 length: 15 residues.